This is a list of T cell receptor beta chains from one sample in a study of shared clonotypes between healthy human individuals. Libraries were prepared by immunoSEQ multiplex PCR; TCRdb keeps only in-frame clonotypes and omits some of them. The top ten hold 1.5% to 2% of the sample, which has approximately 2,200,000 clones, around 93% seen once. The sample consisted of naive CD8+ T cells from PBMCs. The source of these receptors is a man younger than 30 in good health. Some clones in this sample may be carry-over from other donors' samples. Both conserved end residues are part of each CDR3. D genes are given only for firm matches. Size is omitted from some rows. Given values are once, few, many or a class for expanded clones.

CDR3 protein	CDR3 DNA	clone size	D gene	CDR3 length	V gene	J gene
CASSARDRADEQYF	TGTGCCAGCAGCGCGCGGGACAGGGCGGACGAGCAGTACTTC	-	TRBD1	14	TRBV9	TRBJ2-7
CSAKSAREAFF	TGCAGTGCTAAGTCGGCTCGAGAAGCTTTCTTT	-	-	11	TRBV20-1	TRBJ1-1
CASSLWFF	TGTGCCAGCAGCTTATGGTTCTTC	-	-	8	TRBV7-9	TRBJ2-1
CASSPGGPGTEAFF	TGTGCCAGCAGCCCCGGGGGCCCGGGTACTGAAGCTTTCTTT	-	-	14	TRBV9	TRBJ1-1
CASSIVSPLDGYTF	TGTGCCAGTAGTATTGTTTCCCCCTTGGATGGCTACACCTTC	few	-	14	TRBV19	TRBJ1-2
CASSFGLAGNWETQYF	TGTGCCAGCAGTTTCGGACTAGCGGGAAACTGGGAGACCCAGTACTTC	-	TRBD2	16	TRBV28	TRBJ2-5
CASSQDRVQRKYNEQFF	TGCGCCAGCAGCCAAGATAGGGTCCAGCGGAAATACAATGAGCAGTTCTTC	-	-	17	TRBV4-3	TRBJ2-1
CASSYASGGVYNEQFF	TGTGCCAGCAGCTATGCTAGCGGGGGGGTCTACAATGAGCAGTTCTTC	once	TRBD2	16	TRBV5-8	TRBJ2-1
CASSSRAGANTGELFF	TGTGCCAGCAGCTCCCGTGCGGGCGCGAACACCGGGGAGCTGTTTTTT	few	-	16	TRBV7-2	TRBJ2-2
CASSGQGGLNTEAFF	TGTGCCAGCAGCGGACAGGGAGGCTTGAACACTGAAGCTTTCTTT	-	TRBD1	15	TRBV9	TRBJ1-1
CATSREHPNQPQHF	TGTGCCACCAGCAGAGAACACCCCAATCAGCCCCAGCATTTT	-	-	14	TRBV15	TRBJ1-5
CATSRDRGLTGELFF	TGTGCCACCAGCAGAGACAGGGGGCTTACCGGGGAGCTGTTTTTT	-	TRBD1	15	TRBV15	TRBJ2-2
CASSSRGEQYF	TGTGCCAGCAGCTCCCGGGGGGAGCAGTACTTC	-	-	11	TRBV11-1	TRBJ2-7
CASRVGTEGNQPQHF	TGTGCCAGCAGGGTTGGGACAGAAGGCAATCAGCCCCAGCATTTT	-	TRBD1	15	TRBV27	TRBJ1-5
CASSSGQTSYEQYF	TGTGCCAGCAGCTCGGGACAGACGTCCTACGAGCAGTACTTC	-	TRBD1	14	TRBV7-9	TRBJ2-7
CASTPDRTSGNTIYF	TGTGCCAGCACCCCGGACAGAACCTCTGGAAACACCATATATTTT	-	-	15	TRBV6-6	TRBJ1-3
CASRAGTSGRAFSYEQYF	TGCGCCAGCAGAGCCGGGACTAGCGGGAGGGCTTTCTCCTACGAGCAGTACTTC	once	TRBD2	18	TRBV23-1	TRBJ2-7
CADGGTNTDTQYF	TGTGCCGACGGGGGAACCAACACAGATACGCAGTATTTT	-	-	13	TRBV7-9	TRBJ2-3
CAWSVLPSGFRDTQYF	TGTGCCTGGAGTGTACTCCCTAGCGGGTTTCGAGATACGCAGTATTTT	-	TRBD2	16	TRBV30	TRBJ2-3
CASSLERSYEQYF	TGTGCCAGCAGCTTAGAAAGATCCTACGAGCAGTACTTC	-	-	13	TRBV11-2	TRBJ2-7
CASSYHTGGITEAFF	TGTGCCAGCAGTTACCACACAGGGGGTATCACTGAAGCTTTCTTT	-	TRBD1	15	TRBV6-5	TRBJ1-1
CASGLAAGTTTFYGYTF	TGTGCTAGTGGTTTGGCAGCCGGGACGACGACCTTCTATGGCTACACCTTC	-	-	17	TRBV12-5	TRBJ1-2
CASSVERTGEYEQYF	TGTGCCAGCAGCGTAGAGCGGACAGGGGAATACGAGCAGTACTTC	-	TRBD1	15	TRBV9	TRBJ2-7
CASSQDPAGNVYTQYF	TGCGCCAGCAGCCAAGACCCAGCGGGAAACGTATATACGCAGTATTTT	-	TRBD2	16	TRBV4-1	TRBJ2-3
CASSLSSGPSYEQYF	TGTGCCAGCAGTCTCTCTAGCGGACCCTCCTACGAGCAGTACTTC	once	TRBD2	15	TRBV27	TRBJ2-7
CASGGYSYNEQFF	TGTGCCAGCGGGGGTTACTCGTACAATGAGCAGTTCTTC	-	-	13	TRBV6-5	TRBJ2-1
CASNRTSLSRQLFF	TGTGCCAGCAACCGGACTAGCCTTTCCCGGCAGCTGTTTTTT	few	TRBD2	14	TRBV9	TRBJ2-2
CASRGVGSRDGYTF	TGTGCCAGCAGGGGGGTCGGGTCAAGAGATGGCTACACCTTC	-	-	14	TRBV9	TRBJ1-2
CASSVSHTDTQYF	TGTGCCAGCAGCGTATCCCACACAGATACGCAGTATTTT	-	-	13	TRBV9	TRBJ2-3
CASSFRPYGRTLGNTIYF	TGTGCCAGCAGCTTCCGTCCCTACGGCAGGACTCTTGGAAACACCATATATTTT	-	-	18	TRBV7-2	TRBJ1-3
CASSPGDPGANVLTF	TGTGCCAGCAGTCCAGGGGATCCTGGGGCCAACGTCCTGACTTTC	-	-	15	TRBV7-9	TRBJ2-6
CASSSRGQPQHF	TGTGCCAGCAGCTCCAGGGGCCAGCCCCAGCATTTT	once	-	12	TRBV5-6	TRBJ1-5
CASREVMNTEAFF	TGTGCCAGCAGGGAGGTCATGAACACTGAAGCTTTCTTT	-	-	13	TRBV2	TRBJ1-1
CSVDSGLVKLAGLYNEQFF	TGCAGCGTTGATTCCGGGCTGGTGAAACTAGCGGGGCTCTACAATGAGCAGTTCTTC	-	TRBD2	19	TRBV29-1	TRBJ2-1
CASSGHHWGKNIQYF	TGTGCCAGTAGTGGACACCACTGGGGCAAAAACATTCAGTACTTC	-	-	15	TRBV19	TRBJ2-4
CASSLEDYNEQFF	TGTGCCAGCAGCTTAGAAGATTACAATGAGCAGTTCTTC	-	-	13	TRBV13	TRBJ2-1
CASSLRDGSYEQYF	TGTGCCAGCAGCCTCCGGGACGGTTCCTACGAGCAGTACTTC	-	-	14	TRBV28	TRBJ2-7
CASSLGFGIQETQYF	TGTGCCAGCAGTTTAGGATTCGGCATACAAGAGACCCAGTACTTC	-	-	15	TRBV28	TRBJ2-5
CASSVRPSYEQYF	TGTGCCAGCAGCGTACGGCCTAGCTACGAGCAGTACTTC	-	-	13	TRBV9	TRBJ2-7
CASSATRQNTGELFF	TGTGCCAGCAGCGCAACCAGACAGAACACCGGGGAGCTGTTTTTT	once	-	15	TRBV9	TRBJ2-2
CASSPGTVLAKNIQYF	TGTGCCAGCAGTCCTGGGACAGTCCTAGCCAAAAACATTCAGTACTTC	-	TRBD1	16	TRBV28	TRBJ2-4
CASSSNPGPDYEQYF	TGTGCCAGCAGTTCCAACCCCGGGCCCGACTACGAGCAGTACTTC	-	-	15	TRBV28	TRBJ2-7